Below, 9 T cell receptor beta chains from the same sample are listed, as sequenced in a study of T cell responses to AZD1222 COVID-19 vaccine. TCRdb's table, derived via immunoSEQ multiplex PCR, lists solely in-frame clones and lacks some. The sample holds about 120,000 clones; about 89% are singletons and the top ten take over 5%. Here the sequenced sample was peripheral blood, taken on day 0 of AZD1222 vaccination. All receptors derive from an adult in good health.

This clone was observed a handful of times. The chain employs TRBV5-1 and TRBJ1-5, with 7 bases matching TRBD1. This CDR3 is built from 15 residues. Trimming removed 7 bases from V and 5 bases from J; junction bases left unmatched: 12. In germline, CDR1 is SGHRS, CDR2 YFSETQ. The CDR3 bases are TGCGCCAGCTCCTCGACAGGGCTACCACATCAGCCCCAGCATTTT. It encodes CASSSTGLPHQPQHF.

The chain joins TRBV19 to TRBJ1-5; D ambiguous. The CDR3 consists of 11 residues. V was shortened by 4 bases and J by 9 bases, with 7 bases between the two germline ends. CDR1 is LNHDA, CDR2 SQIVND, per germline (reference sequence). The CDR3 DNA follows: TGTGCCAGTAGTAAGGGCTGGCCCCAGCATTTT. Translating gives CASSKGWPQHF.

The chain carries TRBV9 and TRBJ1-2; no firm D call. Per the germline V gene, CDR1 is SGDLS and CDR2 is YYNGEE. This CDR3 has 13 amino acids. V lost 1 base and J 0 bases, leaving 4 bases between the germline ends. This CDR3 is CASSVLPNYGYTF. The CDR3, as DNA: TGTGCCAGCAGCGTACTACCTAACTATGGCTACACCTTC.

The chain uses TRBV5-1 and TRBJ1-1; D ambiguous. From germline, CDR1 is SGHRS and CDR2 YFSETQ. The CDR3 loop spans 13 amino acids. Trimming shortened V by 0 bases and J by 4 bases, and 7 bases separated the two germline ends. This CDR3 reads CASSLDGSTEAFF. The DNA of the CDR3 is TGCGCCAGCAGCTTGGATGGGAGCACTGAAGCTTTCTTT.

The V call is TRBV6-5, the J call TRBJ1-2; no reliable D call. The CDR3 runs to 13 residues. Germline lookup yields CDR1 MNHEY and CDR2 SVGAGI. With 0 bases removed from V and 6 bases from J, the gap between germline ends came to 8 bases. The DNA of the CDR3 is TGTGCCAGCAGTTACTCATCTGGGGATGGCTACACCTTC. Translation gives CASSYSSGDGYTF.

The CDR3, as DNA: TGTGCCACCAGGACGGGGGAGTGGTATGGCTACACCTTC. Residues: CATRTGEWYGYTF. This sequence joins TRBV19 and TRBJ1-2, with D possibly matching TRBD1 (5 bases). CDR1 is LNHDA and CDR2 is SQIVND in the germline V gene (reference sequence). The CDR3 contains 13 residues. With 10 bases removed from V and 5 bases from J, the gap between germline ends came to 17 bases.

V usage is TRBV7-2 and J usage is TRBJ2-7; no definite D call. Trimming left V 5 bases short and J 0 bases short, with 17 bases between. CDR3 length equals 16 residues. The germline gives CDR1 SGHTA, CDR2 FQGNSA. CDR3 amino acids: CASSPRAQYASYEQYF. The CDR3 nucleotides read TGTGCCAGCAGCCCTCGGGCCCAATACGCCTCCTACGAGCAGTACTTC.

This chain connects TRBV18 to TRBJ2-1; possibly TRBD1 for D (5 bases). The ends were cut back, 1 base at V and 0 bases at J, with 10 bases in the middle. This CDR3 is built from 16 residues. CDR1 is KGHSH and CDR2 is LQKENI in the germline V gene. The CDR3 region is CASSPLQGISYNEQFF. In nucleotides, the CDR3 is TGTGCCAGCTCACCACTGCAGGGAATCTCCTACAATGAGCAGTTCTTC.

The chain joins TRBV11-2 to TRBJ2-7; D is ambiguous. CDR3 size: 14 residues. Trimming cost V 3 bases and J 2 bases, with 11 bases left between them. In germline, CDR1 is SGHAT, CDR2 FQNNGV. CDR3 amino acids: CASSLDGPPYEQYF. The CDR3 bases are TGTGCCAGCAGCTTGGACGGGCCCCCCTACGAGCAGTACTTC.